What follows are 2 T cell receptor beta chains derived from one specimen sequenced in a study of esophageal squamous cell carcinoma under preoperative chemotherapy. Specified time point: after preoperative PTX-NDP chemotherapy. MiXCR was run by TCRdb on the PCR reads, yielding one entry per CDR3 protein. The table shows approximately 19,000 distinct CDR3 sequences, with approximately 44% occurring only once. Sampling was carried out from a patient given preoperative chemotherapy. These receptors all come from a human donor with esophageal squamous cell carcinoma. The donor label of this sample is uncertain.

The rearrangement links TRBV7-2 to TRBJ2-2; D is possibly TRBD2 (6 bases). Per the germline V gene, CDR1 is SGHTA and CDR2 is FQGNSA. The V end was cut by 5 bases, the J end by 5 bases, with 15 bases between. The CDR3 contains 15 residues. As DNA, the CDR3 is TGTGCCAGCAGCCCCGGGAGCTGGGAGACCGGGGAGCTGTTTTTT. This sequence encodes CASSPGSWETGELFF.

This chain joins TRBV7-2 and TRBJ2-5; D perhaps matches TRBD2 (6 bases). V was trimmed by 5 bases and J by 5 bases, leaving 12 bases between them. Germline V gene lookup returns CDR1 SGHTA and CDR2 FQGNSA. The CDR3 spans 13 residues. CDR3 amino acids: CASSPRLDETQYF. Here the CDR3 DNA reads TGTGCCAGCAGCCCCAGACTAGACGAGACCCAGTACTTC.